The 8 T cell receptor beta chains listed next were all sequenced from one sample in a study of identical twins (dated by TCRdb to about 2016). Preparation of the library involved 5' RACE. Sequencing took place on an Illumina HiSeq 2000. Through fastp at Q25 and MiXCR, TCRdb rebuilt clones from the public reads, retaining in-frame beta chains. Every CDR3 protein is listed once, alongside the most common genes and DNA of its rows. For this sample there are hundreds of thousands of distinct CDR3 sequences; roughly 10% appear just once. The leading ten clones occupy 5.1% of the sample. The sequenced material came from memory (CD45RO+) T cells sorted from blood. In the paper's terms, the cell subset or site label means: CD45RO+ enriched T cells. These receptors all come from a woman between 18 and 29 years old in good health.

This clonotype was detected many times. The chain is built from TRBV4-2 and TRBJ2-7; possibly TRBD2 for D (7 bases). This CDR3 comprises 17 residues. CDR1 and CDR2 from the germline V gene are LGHNA and YNFKEQ. V lost 0 bases, J lost 0 bases, and 15 bases lay in between. The CDR3 spells CASSQDGRGGGSYEQYF. The CDR3 nucleotides are TGTGCCAGCAGCCAAGATGGCAGGGGAGGGGGCTCCTACGAGCAGTACTTC.

The rearrangement uses TRBV6-5 and TRBJ2-5, with TRBD2 identical over 8 bases. The J segment lost 1 base and the V segment lost 3 bases, leaving 1 base of the junction unmatched. Germline V gene lookup returns CDR1 MNHEY and CDR2 SVGAGI. The CDR3 runs to 14 residues. As DNA, the CDR3 is TGTGCCAGCAGTTATGGGACTAGCCAAGAGACCCAGTACTTC. Translation gives CASSYGTSQETQYF.

This clonotype was seen a few times. The chain recombines TRBV4-3 with TRBJ1-2; 7 bases are a match to TRBD1. Germline V gene lookup returns CDR1 LGHNA and CDR2 YSLEER. J lost 7 bases, V lost 0 bases, and 8 bases had no gene match. This CDR3 region has 15 residues. Written as DNA, the CDR3 is TGCGCCAGCAGCCAAGAAGTCAGGGGGAGAAGTGGCTACACCTTC. Translating gives CASSQEVRGRSGYTF.

This clonotype was observed a few times. This sequence joins TRBV7-8 and TRBJ1-3; D unclear. The length of the CDR3 is 15 residues. Germline CDR1 is SGHVS and CDR2 is FQNEAQ. The ends were cut back, 5 bases at V and 0 bases at J, with 11 bases in the middle. The CDR3, as DNA: TGTGCCAGCAGCCGTACTGAGAACTCTGGAAACACCATATATTTT. Translated, it gives CASSRTENSGNTIYF.

This clonotype was found a few times. V and J are TRBV18 and TRBJ2-7; TRBD1 is a possible D gene (6 bases). The CDR3 spans 14 residues. Germline loops: CDR1 KGHSH, CDR2 LQKENI. V was shortened by 6 bases and J by 0 bases, with 12 bases between the two germline ends. CDR3 sequence reads: CASSGQSSSYEQYF. In DNA, the CDR3 is TGTGCCAGCTCCGGACAGTCTAGCTCCTACGAGCAGTACTTC.

This chain joins TRBV6-2 or TRBV6-3 and TRBJ2-1, with 7 bases aligning to TRBD2. The CDR3 spans 15 residues. CDR1 is MNHEY, CDR2 SVGEGT, per germline. Germline trimming cut 7 bases from V and 8 bases from J; bases unmatched to any gene: 14. As DNA, the CDR3 is TGTGCCAGCACCCTCCCTAGGGGCGGGAGCGATGAGCAGTTCTTC. It encodes CASTLPRGGSDEQFF.

The chain recombines TRBV19 with TRBJ2-4; maybe TRBD2 (6 bases). In germline, CDR1 is LNHDA, CDR2 SQIVND (reference sequence). V dropped 6 bases and J dropped 7 bases, with 19 bases sitting between them. The CDR3 sequence is 15 residues long. The DNA for the CDR3 is TGTGCCAGTAGGAGAGAGGGCCGGGGGAGGAACATTCAGTACTTC. Protein: CASRREGRGRNIQYF.

This clonotype was detected only a few times. The rearrangement links TRBV6-2 or TRBV6-3 to TRBJ2-5; D not resolved. This CDR3 has 15 residues. CDR1 MNHEY and CDR2 SVGEGT come from the germline V gene. V was pared by 5 bases and J by 5 bases, with 18 bases between. CDR3: CASSPLAAGRETQYF. In DNA, the CDR3 is TGTGCCAGCAGTCCCCTCGCGGCTGGCCGGGAGACCCAGTACTTC.